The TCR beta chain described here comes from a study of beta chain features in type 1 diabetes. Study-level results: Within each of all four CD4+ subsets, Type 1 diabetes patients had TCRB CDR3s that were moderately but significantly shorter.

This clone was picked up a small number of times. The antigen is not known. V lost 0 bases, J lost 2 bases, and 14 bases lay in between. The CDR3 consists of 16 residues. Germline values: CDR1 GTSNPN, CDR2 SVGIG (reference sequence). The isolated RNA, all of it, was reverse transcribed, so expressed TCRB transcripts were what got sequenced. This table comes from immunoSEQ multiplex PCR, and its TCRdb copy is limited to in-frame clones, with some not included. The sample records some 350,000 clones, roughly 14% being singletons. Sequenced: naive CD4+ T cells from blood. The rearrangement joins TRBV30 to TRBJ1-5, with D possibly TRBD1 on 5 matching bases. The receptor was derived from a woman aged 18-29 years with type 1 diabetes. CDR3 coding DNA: TGTGCCTGGAGTGTTGGGGGGGGTTGGGGCAATCAGCCCCAGCATTTT. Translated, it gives CAWSVGGGWGNQPQHF.